These 7 T cell receptor beta chains share one sample of origin, sequenced in a study of T-cell memory formation after mild COVID-19. MiXCR, run by TCRdb on the 5' RACE reads, gives a single entry per CDR3 protein. The table includes 450,000 to 650,000 distinct CDR3 sequences, about 20% detected once. The sample taken for sequencing was PBMCs or a T cell subset sorted from them (not recorded which). All receptors come from an adult woman who had mild COVID-19 (a few samples of this study predate the infection). Cell type and time point are not known.

This sequence joins TRBV7-8 and TRBJ1-5; no clear D gene. Trimming removed 2 bases from V and 5 bases from J, with 10 bases in between. Germline V lookup: CDR1 SGHVS, CDR2 FQNEAQ. There are 14 residues in the CDR3. CDR3: CASSLSGNYQPQHF. CDR3 sequence (DNA): TGTGCCAGCAGCTTAAGCGGGAATTATCAGCCCCAGCATTTT.

The chain has TRBV18 and TRBJ2-1; 11 nucleotides line up with TRBD2. Germline V lookup: CDR1 KGHSH, CDR2 LQKENI. V trimming: 3 bases; J trimming: 8 bases; junction bases outside the gene matches: 9. This CDR3 is 16 amino acids long. CDR3 amino acids: CASSPILAGGGHEQFF. In nucleotides, the CDR3 is TGTGCCAGCTCACCGATTCTAGCGGGAGGTGGTCATGAGCAGTTCTTC.

This clonotype turned up a few times. The chain employs TRBV5-1 and TRBJ1-5, with D unclear. Germline CDR1 reads SGHRS; CDR2 reads YFSETQ. CDR3 length: 13 amino acids. V was trimmed by 3 bases and J by 3 bases, leaving 7 bases between them. The CDR3: CASSWGFNQPQHF. CDR3 DNA sequence: TGCGCCAGCAGCTGGGGATTCAATCAGCCCCAGCATTTT.

This chain links TRBV5-6 with TRBJ2-1; 15 positions match TRBD2. The V and J ends lost 4 bases and 7 bases, in that order; junction bases with no gene match: 9. Per germline, CDR1 SGHDT and CDR2 YYEEEE. The CDR3 consists of 17 residues. CDR3 sequence reads: CASSMRTSGGARNEQFF. The CDR3, as DNA: TGTGCCAGCAGCATGAGGACTAGCGGGGGGGCTCGGAATGAGCAGTTCTTC. Full variable domain (remainder filled in from reference TRBV5-6 and TRBJ2-1): DAGVTQSPTHLIKTRGQQVTLRCSPKSGHDTVSWYQQALGQGPQFIFQYYEEEERQRGNFPDRFSGHQFPNYSSELNVNALLLGDSALYLCASSMRTSGGARNEQFFGPGTRLTVL.

This clonotype showed up just a few times. V is TRBV19 and J is TRBJ2-7; the match to TRBD1 covers 8 bases. This CDR3 has 14 residues. Trimming removed 5 bases from V and 2 bases from J; junction bases left unmatched: 5. From germline, CDR1 is LNHDA and CDR2 SQIVND (reference sequence). The CDR3 region has the DNA TGTGCCAGTAGTTGGACAGGGCCGACCTACGAGCAGTACTTC. Its protein product is CASSWTGPTYEQYF.

In its sample, this clonotype was seen a few times. J is TRBJ2-5 and V is TRBV7-2; D remains unclear. Germline CDR1 reads SGHTA; CDR2 reads FQGNSA. This CDR3 is built from 13 residues. V shed 6 bases and J shed 5 bases, with 13 bases lying between them. The CDR3 DNA reads TGTGCCAGCAGACTAAACACCGGGGAGACCCAGTACTTC. Its protein product is CASRLNTGETQYF.

The chain carries TRBV6-5 and TRBJ2-7, with D unresolved. V lost 5 bases, J lost 0 bases, and 14 bases lay in between. Germline V gene data show CDR1 as MNHEY and CDR2 as SVGAGI. The CDR3 covers 15 residues. The CDR3 sequence is CASSTDLSPSYEQYF. The CDR3 DNA follows: TGTGCCAGCAGTACCGACTTATCACCCTCCTACGAGCAGTACTTC.